This TCR beta chain derives from a study of blood T cell repertoires in COVID-19. The germline V gene has CDR1 MGHDK and CDR2 SYGVNS. CDR3 length equals 15 residues. Trimming removed 0 bases from V and 2 bases from J, with 10 bases in between. Sequenced by immunoSEQ multiplex PCR; TCRdb stores in-frame clones only, minus some. The profile shows approximately 180,000 clones, 85% to 90% of them singletons. This chain uses TRBV25-1 with TRBJ2-5, with D perhaps TRBD2 (5 bases). The source is an older person with COVID-19, enrolled during active disease. Source material: peripheral blood. DNA for the CDR3: TGTGCCAGCAGTGAATACCGGACTGGTCAAGAGACCCAGTACTTC. It encodes CASSEYRTGQETQYF. The full variable domain, completed using reference TRBV25-1 and TRBJ2-5, is EADIYQTPRYLVIGTGKKITLECSQTMGHDKMYWYQQDPGMELHLIHYSYGVNSTEKGDLSSESTVSRIRTEHFPLTLESARPSHTSQYLCASSEYRTGQETQYFGPGTRLLVL.